The 19 T cell receptor beta chains in this list originate from one sample, sequenced in a study of early T cells in non-severe SARS-CoV-2 infection. A single record per CDR3 protein comes from TCRdb applying MiXCR to the 5' RACE reads. In the table there are over 85,000 distinct CDR3 sequences, roughly 12% of which are singletons. Sequences were derived from whole blood, sampled at baseline. Receptors originate from an adult who was a healthcare worker with PCR-confirmed SARS-CoV-2 infection or an uninfected control (not recorded which).

This clonotype was recorded at least ten times. The chain recombines TRBV11-2 with TRBJ2-4; 13 nucleotides match TRBD2. CDR3 length equals 13 residues. The V gene's germline CDR1 is SGHAT and CDR2 FQNNGV. With 5 bases clipped from V and 15 bases from J, the junction kept 7 bases outside the gene matches. This CDR3 reads CASSRGLAGDSYF. The DNA of the CDR3 is TGTGCCAGCAGCCGCGGACTAGCGGGGGATTCGTACTTC.

The chain combines TRBV12-3 or TRBV12-4 with TRBJ1-6; no reliable D call. This CDR3 is 12 amino acids long. V lost 0 bases and J 10 bases, leaving 4 bases between the germline ends. The CDR3, as DNA: TGTGCCAGCAGTTTAGCTGGGTCACCCCTCCACTTT. Translation gives CASSLAGSPLHF.

This clonotype showed up just a few times. This chain's CDR3 is CASRHSGRQNEQFF. The CDR3 DNA follows: TGTGCCAGCAGACATAGCGGGAGGCAAAATGAGCAGTTCTTC. The chain links TRBV7-8 to TRBJ2-1; 10 bases align to TRBD2. CDR1 and CDR2 (germline): SGHVS, FQNEAQ. The J segment lost 7 bases and the V segment lost 6 bases, leaving 6 bases of the junction unmatched. The CDR3 consists of 14 residues.

A few counts support this clonotype. This chain links TRBV11-2 with TRBJ1-1, with TRBD1 matching over 10 bases. This CDR3 has 16 residues. Germline loops: CDR1 SGHAT, CDR2 FQNNGV. V lost 0 bases, J lost 4 bases, and 5 bases stayed unmatched. CDR3 region: CASSLDPRTGGTEAFF. CDR3 DNA: TGTGCCAGCAGCTTAGATCCCCGGACAGGGGGCACTGAAGCTTTCTTT.

There are a few counts of this clonotype. The J gene is TRBJ2-7, the V gene TRBV7-8, with TRBD2 matching over 12 bases. The CDR3 is 16 amino acids. V lost 5 bases and J lost 1; bases outside the gene matches: 6. CDR1 is SGHVS and CDR2 is FQNEAQ in the germline V gene. In nucleotides, the CDR3 is TGTGCCAGCAGCCCACCGACTAGCGGGAGATCCTACGAGCAGTACTTC. As protein: CASSPPTSGRSYEQYF.

The J gene is TRBJ2-5, the V gene TRBV9; 12 bases align to TRBD2. With V trimmed by 4 bases and J by 5 bases, 9 bases remained unmatched. The CDR3 is 16 amino acids. Germline CDR1 and CDR2: SGDLS and YYNGEE. CDR3 region: CASSNPLAGGLETQYF. CDR3 nucleotides: TGTGCCAGCAGCAACCCACTAGCGGGAGGTTTGGAGACCCAGTACTTC.

The chain combines TRBV3-1 with TRBJ1-3; maybe TRBD1 (5 bases). V was cut by 0 bases and J by 3 bases, with 6 bases left in between. The CDR3 is made up of 14 amino acids. The germline V gene encodes CDR1 LGHDT and CDR2 YNNKEL (reference sequence). CDR3 bases: TGTGCCAGCAGCCAAGATCAGGGTGGAAACACCATATATTTT. Translation: CASSQDQGGNTIYF.

This clonotype was counted a few times. The chain joins TRBV15 to TRBJ1-3, with D unclear. The CDR3 is 19 amino acids. The germline CDR1 and CDR2 sequences are LNHNV and YYDKDF (reference sequence). Trimming stripped 0 bases from V and 4 bases from J, with 22 bases between. The CDR3 loop reads CATSRDVVRTAGSGNTIYF. The CDR3 region has the DNA TGTGCCACCAGCAGAGATGTAGTGCGGACTGCGGGTTCGGGAAACACCATATATTTT.

The rearrangement joins TRBV7-2 to TRBJ2-3, with TRBD2 identical over 12 bases. The J segment lost 14 bases and the V segment lost 0 bases, leaving 6 bases of the junction unmatched. The length of the CDR3 is 14 residues. Germline values: CDR1 SGHTA, CDR2 FQGNSA. The CDR3 DNA sequence: TGTGCCAGCAGCTTAGCAAGGCTAGCGGGGGGGAGGTATTTT. It yields the protein CASSLARLAGGRYF.

This clonotype was seen repeatedly, ten times or more. The rearrangement uses TRBV3-1 and TRBJ1-3; a weak D match, TRBD1 (5 bases). CDR1 and CDR2 (germline): LGHDT, YNNKEL (reference sequence). The CDR3 length is 17 residues. V was cut by 4 bases and J by 0 bases, with 16 bases left in between. The chain's CDR3 is CASSRSSGHFSGNTIYF. CDR3 DNA: TGTGCCAGCAGCCGATCTTCCGGACACTTCTCTGGAAACACCATATATTTT.

This clonotype appeared many times. This chain connects TRBV19 to TRBJ2-6; TRBD1 matches at 7 bases. V shed 8 bases and J 4 bases; nucleotides not matched to a gene: 14. CDR1 is LNHDA, CDR2 SQIVND, per germline (reference sequence). CDR3 length equals 17 residues. CDR3 DNA: TGTGCCAGTGCGGACAGGCCGAACTCAGTGGGGGCCAACGTCCTGACTTTC. Its translation: CASADRPNSVGANVLTF.

The rearrangement uses TRBV7-3 and TRBJ2-2, with 7 bases aligning to TRBD2. Germline V CDR1 and CDR2: SGHTA, FQGTGA. V dropped 8 bases and J dropped 0; count of bases not matched to a gene: 3. The CDR3 has 14 residues. The CDR3 bases are TGTGCCAGCGCCACTAGCGCGAACACCGGGGAGCTGTTTTTT. The encoded protein is CASATSANTGELFF.

In this sample, this clonotype turned up a few times. The chain recombines TRBV7-3 with TRBJ2-1, with 9 bases identical to TRBD2. Trimming at V came to 4 bases and at J to 4 bases, leaving 5 bases not matched to a gene. The CDR3 runs to 15 residues. The germline V gene has CDR1 SGHTA and CDR2 FQGTGA. The CDR3 DNA reads as TGTGCCAGCAGCTCTCAGACTAGCGGTTACAATGAGCAGTTCTTC. Translated: CASSSQTSGYNEQFF. The full variable domain, completed using reference TRBV7-3 and TRBJ2-1, is GAGVSQTPSNKVTEKGKYVELRCDPISGHTALYWYRQSLGQGPEFLIYFQGTGAADDSGLPNDRFFAVRPEGSVSTLKIQRTERGDSAVYLCASSSQTSGYNEQFFGPGTRLTVL.

There are a few counts of this clonotype. The rearrangement uses TRBV2 and TRBJ2-3; maybe TRBD1 (6 bases). CDR3 length: 14 residues. CDR1 SNHLY and CDR2 FYNNEI come from the germline V gene. The V end was cut by 7 bases, the J end by 1 base, with 12 bases between. CDR3 region: CASKKDSRTDTQYF. CDR3 DNA: TGTGCCAGCAAGAAGGACAGCCGCACAGATACGCAGTATTTT. Full variable domain (remainder filled in from reference TRBV2 and TRBJ2-3): EPEVTQTPSHQVTQMGQEVILRCVPISNHLYFYWYRQILGQKVEFLVSFYNNEISEKSEIFDDQFSVERPDGSNFTLKIRSTKLEDSAMYFCASKKDSRTDTQYFGPGTRLTVL.

The genes are TRBV29-1 and TRBJ2-3; D is perhaps TRBD1 or TRBD2 (5 bases each). The V gene's germline CDR1 is SQVTM and CDR2 ANQGSEA. The CDR3 sequence is 12 residues long. The V end was cut by 7 bases, the J end by 3 bases, with 11 bases between. The CDR3 nucleotides read TGCAGCGCCAGGGACGTTACAGATACGCAGTATTTT. Translated, it gives CSARDVTDTQYF.

This clonotype came up a few times. The chain carries TRBV18 and TRBJ2-1; 7 bases map to TRBD2. J gave up 2 bases and V 3 bases, and 7 bases lay outside the gene matches. The CDR3 spans 16 residues. In germline, CDR1 is KGHSH, CDR2 LQKENI. The CDR3 here is CASSPPGLGPYNEQFF. The CDR3 nucleotides read TGTGCCAGCTCACCCCCCGGACTAGGGCCCTACAATGAGCAGTTCTTC. Using reference TRBV18 and TRBJ2-1 for the parts outside the CDR3, the full variable domain is NAGVMQNPRHLVRRRGQEARLRCSPMKGHSHVYWYRQLPEEGLKFMVYLQKENIIDESGMPKERFSAEFPKEGPSILRIQQVVRGDSAAYFCASSPPGLGPYNEQFFGPGTRLTVL.

The rearrangement uses TRBV12-2 and TRBJ2-2; the D segment call TRBD2 is taken from the table without a DNA check. TRBV12-2 is a pseudogene segment. This CDR3 contains 17 residues. Written as DNA, the CDR3 is TGTGCAAGTCGCCCATGGACTAGCGGGGTTAACACCGGGGAGCTGTTTTTT. Translating gives CASRPWTSGVNTGELFF.

This clonotype was counted many times. The gene calls are TRBV4-1 and TRBJ1-5; D is unresolved. CDR3 length: 12 residues. CDR1 is MGHRA, CDR2 YSYEKL, per germline. Trimming pared 1 base from V and 5 bases from J, leaving 3 bases between. This CDR3 reads CASSQVDQPQHF. CDR3 nucleotide sequence: TGCGCCAGCAGCCAAGTTGATCAGCCCCAGCATTTT.

This clonotype was seen a few times. J is TRBJ1-2 and V is TRBV10-3; D call uncertain. Trimming left V 4 bases short and J 6 bases short, with 15 bases between. From germline, CDR1 is ENHRY and CDR2 SYGVKD. The CDR3 is 14 residues long. The CDR3 protein is CAISADSPGDGYTF. The CDR3 bases are TGTGCCATCAGTGCAGATTCGCCGGGCGATGGCTACACCTTC.